Presented here are 11 T cell receptor beta chains from one specimen sequenced in a study of identical twins. TCRdb processed the 5' RACE reads anew with MiXCR; each CDR3 protein has one entry. The sample consists of over 250,000 distinct CDR3 sequences, nearly 9.5% of them appearing once. The sample also formed part of further work on yellow fever vaccine responses in identical twins.

Sequenced sample: CD8+ T cells sorted from blood. The origin of the receptors is a woman between 18 and 29 years old in good health.

V is TRBV4-1 and J is TRBJ2-2; 8 nucleotides align to TRBD2. Germline V gene data show CDR1 as MGHRA and CDR2 as YSYEKL. Unmatched junction bases numbered 12, after V lost 7 bases and J lost 8 bases. This CDR3 is built from 15 residues. The DNA for the CDR3 is TGCGCCAGCAACTACGACGGGACTAGGGGGGGGGAGCTGTTTTTT. Its translation: CASNYDGTRGGELFF.

This clonotype occurred a few times. As DNA, the CDR3 is TGTGCCTGGAGCCCCGACTTAGGGGAGCAGTTCTTC. Amino acid sequence: CAWSPDLGEQFF. V is TRBV30 and J is TRBJ2-1; D remains unclear. The germline V gene encodes CDR1 GTSNPN and CDR2 SVGIG (reference sequence). This CDR3 region has 12 residues. Between the trimmed V and J ends, which lost 3 bases and 10 bases, there was a span of 13 bases. Combining the CDR3 with reference TRBV30 and TRBJ2-1 gives the whole variable domain SQTIHQWPATLVQPVGSPLSLECTVEGTSNPNLYWYRQAAGRGLQLLFYSVGIGQISSEVPQNLSASRPQDRQFILSSKKLLLSDSGFYLCAWSPDLGEQFFGPGTRLTVL.

The chain uses TRBV5-6 and TRBJ1-2; D might be TRBD1 (5 bases). V was cut by 2 bases and J by 4 bases, with 12 bases left in between. The CDR3 loop spans 14 amino acids. Germline CDR1 is SGHDT and CDR2 is YYEEEE. The CDR3 loop reads CASSFGTGSYGYTF. DNA of the CDR3: TGTGCCAGCAGCTTCGGGACGGGGTCCTATGGCTACACCTTC.

This clonotype was picked up a small number of times. V is TRBV4-1 and J is TRBJ2-1, with no clear D. CDR1 MGHRA and CDR2 YSYEKL come from the germline V gene. Trimming removed 0 bases from V and 3 bases from J, with 9 bases in between. The CDR3 runs 15 residues. CDR3 DNA sequence: TGCGCCAGCAGCCAAGACTTAAGCCTCTACAATGAGCAGTTCTTC. Amino acid sequence: CASSQDLSLYNEQFF.

This clonotype was seen ten or more times. The chain has TRBV4-3 and TRBJ2-3; D gene ambiguous. V lost 0 bases to trimming and J lost 1 base, with 11 bases between them. Germline lookup yields CDR1 LGHNA and CDR2 YSLEER. The CDR3 length is 16 residues. The CDR3 coding sequence is TGCGCCAGCAGCCAAGATCGCGGAGCCGGCACAGATACGCAGTATTTT. Protein sequence: CASSQDRGAGTDTQYF.

In its sample, this clonotype was seen a few times. The CDR3 is CASSVRDSYGYTF. The DNA for the CDR3 is TGTGCCAGCAGCGTCCGGGACAGCTATGGCTACACCTTC. This chain links TRBV7-9 with TRBJ1-2; 7 bases fit TRBD1. The germline gives CDR1 SEHNR, CDR2 FQNEAQ (reference sequence). The V gene end was trimmed by 5 bases and the J gene end by 4 bases; junction bases not matched to a gene: 4. This CDR3 spans 13 amino acids.

V and J are TRBV5-4 and TRBJ2-7; unclear D gene. This CDR3 is 15 amino acids long. The germline CDR1 and CDR2 sequences are SGHNT and YYREEE (reference sequence). Deletions cut 4 bases from V and 2 bases from J, with 16 bases between. CDR3 DNA: TGTGCCAGCAGCACGAGGCCCCTGGATGCCTACGAGCAGTACTTC. It encodes CASSTRPLDAYEQYF. Supplemented by reference TRBV5-4 and TRBJ2-7, the full variable domain reads ETGVTQSPTHLIKTRGQQVTLRCSSQSGHNTVSWYQQALGQGPQFIFQYYREEENGRGNFPPRFSGLQFPNYSSELNVNALELDDSALYLCASSTRPLDAYEQYFGPGTRLTVT.

The rearrangement joins TRBV7-9 to TRBJ2-5; tentatively, D is TRBD1 (6 bases). Per germline, CDR1 SEHNR and CDR2 FQNEAQ (reference sequence). The CDR3 is 13 amino acids. The V end was cut by 8 bases, the J end by 5 bases, with 15 bases between. CDR3 bases: TGTGCCAGCTCCTCGGACAGATGGGAGACCCAGTACTTC. Its protein is CASSSDRWETQYF.

This clonotype was counted only a few times. The rearrangement joins TRBV20-1 to TRBJ2-7, with 13 nucleotides matching TRBD2. J lost 2 bases, V lost 3 bases, and 4 bases had no gene match. The CDR3 has 15 residues. The germline gives CDR1 DFQATT, CDR2 SNEGSKA (reference sequence). CDR3 sequence: CSASRLAGGAYEQYF. CDR3 in DNA: TGCAGTGCTAGTAGACTAGCGGGGGGTGCCTACGAGCAGTACTTC.

The J gene is TRBJ2-3, the V gene TRBV4-1, with D possibly being TRBD2 (6 bases). V lost 3 bases to trimming and J lost 4 bases, with 8 bases between them. The germline gives CDR1 MGHRA, CDR2 YSYEKL. This CDR3 is built from 13 residues. CDR3 nucleotides: TGCGCCAGCAGCCAGACGGGAGCAGATACGCAGTATTTT. It codes for CASSQTGADTQYF.

This clonotype was detected a few times. The chain couples TRBV3-1 to TRBJ2-7; tentatively, D is TRBD1 (6 bases). The CDR3 has 14 residues. Per germline, CDR1 LGHDT and CDR2 YNNKEL (reference sequence). Trimming stripped 5 bases from V and 12 bases from J, with 23 bases between. CDR3: CASSYLRDTDGRYF. The CDR3 nucleotides read TGTGCCAGCAGCTACCTCCGGGACACGGATGGTAGGTACTTC.